Presented here are 17 T cell receptor beta chains from one specimen sequenced in a study of response to subunit inactivated influenza vaccine. Each CDR3 protein is one row after TCRdb ran MiXCR on the RT-PCR reads. The table has roughly 760,000 distinct CDR3 sequences, about 20% seen once; the top ten hold 10% to 13%. Here the sequenced sample was PBMCs from blood, taken around 5 days after vaccination. The source is a man aged 45-60 years who received an inactivated influenza vaccine.

Only a few counts were recorded for this clonotype. This chain uses TRBV4-1 with TRBJ2-7; the match to TRBD2 covers 10 bases. In germline, CDR1 is MGHRA, CDR2 YSYEKL. Trimming took 1 base from V and 4 from J; bases not matched to a gene: 4. This CDR3 has 15 amino acids. The DNA for the CDR3 is TGCGCCAGCAGCCAAGTAGCGGGGGGCATGTACGAGCAGTACTTC. It yields the protein CASSQVAGGMYEQYF.

DNA for the CDR3: TGCAGTGCTAGGCAGGGGGGGAGGGGAGAGACCCAGTACTTC. Translated: CSARQGGRGETQYF. The gene calls are TRBV20-1 and TRBJ2-5; D is possibly TRBD1 or TRBD2 (7 bases each). Trimming took 3 bases from V and 4 from J, leaving 15 bases between them. The CDR3 length is 14 residues. The V gene's germline CDR1 is DFQATT and CDR2 SNEGSKA (reference sequence).

This clonotype has at least ten counts. This sequence joins TRBV12-3 or TRBV12-4 and TRBJ2-7; perhaps D is TRBD1 or TRBD2 (6 bases each). The V and J ends lost 1 base and 4 bases respectively, with 11 bases between them. There are 14 residues in the CDR3. As DNA, the CDR3 is TGTGCCAGCAGTTTAGAGGGGGGTAGGTACGAGCAGTACTTC. It is translated as CASSLEGGRYEQYF.

The chain has TRBV6-5 and TRBJ2-5; maybe TRBD2 (6 bases). The germline V and J ends were trimmed by 0 bases and 4 bases, with 9 bases remaining between them. This CDR3 is built from 14 residues. CDR1 is MNHEY and CDR2 is SVGAGI in the germline V gene. The CDR3 sequence: CASSYSPGGETQYF. The CDR3 nucleotides are TGTGCCAGCAGTTACTCGCCCGGGGGAGAGACCCAGTACTTC.

Ten or more counts support this clonotype. This chain uses TRBV12-3 or TRBV12-4 with TRBJ1-1; D is ambiguous. The V gene lost 8 bases and the J gene lost 7 bases, with 17 bases spanning the gap. The CDR3 runs to 13 residues. The CDR3 DNA is TGTGCCAGCGGACCCTTCCAAGGGAGTGAAGCTTTCTTT. As protein: CASGPFQGSEAFF.

CDR3 nucleotides: TGTGCCAGCAGCCGTGGACTAGCGGGGGCCTTAGAGACCCAGTACTTC. Its translation is CASSRGLAGALETQYF. The V gene is TRBV11-2, the J gene TRBJ2-5; 13 positions agree with TRBD2. CDR3 size: 16 residues. J lost 4 bases, V lost 5 bases, and 7 bases had no gene match. Germline V gene sequence: CDR1 SGHAT, CDR2 FQNNGV.

This clonotype has a handful of counts. The chain links TRBV12-3 or TRBV12-4 to TRBJ2-5, with a possible D match to TRBD1 (5 bases). This CDR3 is built from 16 residues. V lost 6 bases and J 5 bases, leaving 22 bases between the germline ends. The CDR3 DNA follows: TGTGCCAGCAGCTCATGGGGCAGTAAGGACGTGGAGACCCAGTACTTC. This codes for CASSSWGSKDVETQYF.

V is TRBV20-1 and J is TRBJ2-1, with D possibly TRBD2 on 5 matching bases. Trimming took off 1 base at V and 10 bases at J, with 11 bases between the two ends. Looked up from germline, CDR1 is DFQATT and CDR2 is SNEGSKA (reference sequence). The CDR3 extends over 12 amino acids. The CDR3 bases are TGCAGTGCTAGAGCCCCTAGCCGCGAGCAGTTCTTC. Protein: CSARAPSREQFF.

The chain couples TRBV4-2 to TRBJ2-1, with unresolved D. The V gene's germline CDR1 is LGHNA and CDR2 YNFKEQ. The length of the CDR3 is 12 residues. V was shortened by 0 bases and J by 9 bases, with 6 bases between the two germline ends. This CDR3 reads CASSQDGPEQFF. Here the CDR3 DNA reads TGTGCCAGCAGCCAAGATGGGCCTGAGCAGTTCTTC.

This clonotype came up a few times. V usage is TRBV20-1 and J usage is TRBJ2-1; no definite D call. Germline CDR1 reads DFQATT; CDR2 reads SNEGSKA (reference sequence). CDR3 length equals 14 residues. The V gene lost 4 bases and the J gene lost 4 bases, with 14 bases spanning the gap. The CDR3 here is CSAIAENPYNEQFF. The CDR3 DNA reads TGCAGTGCTATCGCGGAAAACCCTTACAATGAGCAGTTCTTC.

The genes are TRBV5-6 and TRBJ2-1, with 10 positions matching TRBD1. Trimming cost V 4 bases and J 3 bases; bases outside gene matches: 4. The CDR3 extends over 15 amino acids. CDR1 is SGHDT, CDR2 YYEEEE, per germline. The CDR3 loop reads CASSIGTGDYNEQFF. CDR3 DNA: TGTGCCAGCAGCATCGGGACAGGGGACTACAATGAGCAGTTCTTC.

The table lists this clonotype with a few counts. The J gene is TRBJ2-7, the V gene TRBV15, with D perhaps matching TRBD2 (5 bases). The CDR3 spans 14 residues. Looked up from germline, CDR1 is LNHNV and CDR2 is YYDKDF (reference sequence). Deletions cut 0 bases from V and 5 bases from J, with 11 bases between. CDR3 sequence: CATSREAGLDEQYF. The CDR3 DNA follows: TGTGCCACCAGCAGAGAGGCGGGCCTCGACGAGCAGTACTTC.

This chain connects TRBV4-1 to TRBJ2-3, with 8 positions matching TRBD2. Germline-derived CDR1 and CDR2 are MGHRA and YSYEKL. V lost 5 bases to trimming and J lost 2 bases; unmatched junction nucleotides: 12. This CDR3 has 17 amino acids. The CDR3 protein is CASSSAKLAAVTDTQYF. CDR3 coding DNA: TGCGCCAGCAGCTCCGCAAAACTAGCGGCCGTCACAGATACGCAGTATTTT.

The genes are TRBV11-2 and TRBJ2-7; the D is unclear. The CDR3 loop spans 9 amino acids. The V and J ends lost 11 bases and 7 bases respectively, with 9 bases between them. Germline V CDR1 and CDR2: SGHAT, FQNNGV. The CDR3 protein is CAPLGEQYF. The CDR3 region has the DNA TGTGCCCCATTGGGGGAGCAGTACTTC.

This rearrangement joins TRBV18 to TRBJ2-2; 9 nucleotides align to TRBD1. With 5 bases clipped from V and 6 bases from J, the junction kept 10 bases outside the gene matches. This CDR3 is 16 amino acids long. Germline lookup yields CDR1 KGHSH and CDR2 LQKENI. CDR3 sequence: CASSSGQGRRAGELFF. The CDR3 DNA is TGTGCCAGCTCATCGGGACAGGGACGGCGTGCCGGGGAGCTGTTTTTT.

The chain's CDR3 is CAISESPGGVFF. CDR3 sequence (DNA): TGTGCCATCAGTGAGTCGCCCGGCGGAGTTTTCTTC. This chain connects TRBV10-3 to TRBJ2-1; unclear D gene. The germline V gene has CDR1 ENHRY and CDR2 SYGVKD. V was cut by 0 bases and J by 16 bases, with 13 bases left in between. The CDR3 has 12 amino acids.

This clonotype was seen ten or more times. The chain combines TRBV29-1 with TRBJ2-7; D is possibly TRBD2 (6 bases). The ends were cut back, 3 bases at V and 6 bases at J, with 15 bases in the middle. In germline, CDR1 is SQVTM, CDR2 ANQGSEA. The CDR3 spans 13 residues. CDR3 loop: CSVDMGGLGEQYF. Here the CDR3 DNA reads TGCAGCGTTGATATGGGGGGTTTGGGCGAGCAGTACTTC.